These 10 T cell receptor beta chains share one sample of origin, sequenced in a study of T cells after yellow fever vaccination. TCRdb ran MiXCR on the 5' RACE reads and lists one entry per CDR3 protein. The sample carries under 700,000 distinct CDR3 sequences, roughly a sixth recorded once. Sequences were derived from PBMCs, sampled 4 to 5 days after the first yellow fever vaccination. The receptors come from a man aged 18 to 29 who received the YFV17D yellow fever vaccine.

This chain's CDR3 is CASSLNSYNSPLHF. The CDR3 DNA is TGTGCCAGCAGTTTAAACTCCTATAATTCACCCCTCCACTTT. J is TRBJ1-6 and V is TRBV27; no clear D gene. This CDR3 has 14 amino acids. Germline CDR1 and CDR2: MNHEY and SMNVEV (reference sequence). Trimming removed 2 bases at V and 0 bases at J, with 2 bases between.

The chain joins TRBV7-6 to TRBJ2-2; no clear D. CDR3 length: 14 amino acids. The germline V gene has CDR1 SGHVS and CDR2 FNYEAQ. The V gene lost 5 bases and the J gene lost 5 bases, with 12 bases spanning the gap. In nucleotides, the CDR3 is TGTGCCAGCAGCCCCGACAAGCTGACCGGGGAGCTGTTTTTT. As protein: CASSPDKLTGELFF.

The chain couples TRBV4-1 to TRBJ2-2; 7 bases agree with TRBD1. CDR1 is MGHRA, CDR2 YSYEKL, per germline. V lost 3 bases to trimming and J lost 5 bases; unmatched junction nucleotides: 15. The CDR3 runs to 18 residues. CDR3 amino acids: CASSHPPTGDPRTGELFF. CDR3 in DNA: TGCGCCAGCAGCCATCCTCCCACAGGGGATCCAAGGACCGGGGAGCTGTTTTTT.

This clonotype came up a few times. The chain couples TRBV28 to TRBJ2-1; 10 bases line up with TRBD2. This CDR3 has 16 amino acids. The ends lost 4 bases at V and 0 bases at J; junction bases unmatched: 3. CDR1 is MDHEN and CDR2 is SYDVKM in the germline V gene. CDR3: CASSSSSGGSYNEQFF. DNA of the CDR3: TGTGCCAGCAGTTCCTCTAGCGGGGGCTCCTACAATGAGCAGTTCTTC. Complete variable domain (other parts from reference TRBV28 and TRBJ2-1): DVKVTQSSRYLVKRTGEKVFLECVQDMDHENMFWYRQDPGLGLRLIYFSYDVKMKEKGDIPEGYSVSREKKERFSLILESASTNQTSMYLCASSSSSGGSYNEQFFGPGTRLTVL.

This chain joins TRBV20-1 and TRBJ2-7; D is possibly TRBD1 or TRBD2 (5 bases each). The CDR3 runs 16 residues. Trimming cost V 0 bases and J 1 base, with 16 bases left between them. Germline V gene lookup returns CDR1 DFQATT and CDR2 SNEGSKA (reference sequence). The CDR3 DNA reads TGCAGTGCTAGAGAGGGACCGGGGACCGTTTCCTACGAGCAGTACTTC. Encoded protein: CSAREGPGTVSYEQYF.

In this sample, this clonotype turned up a few times. V is TRBV7-8 and J is TRBJ2-7; 10 bases are shared with TRBD2. V was pared by 1 base and J by 0 bases, with 9 bases of the junction left unmatched. The CDR3 contains 18 residues. Looked up from germline, CDR1 is SGHVS and CDR2 is FQNEAQ. The CDR3 reads CASSLEFPAGGSSYEQYV. CDR3 in DNA: TGTGCCAGCAGCTTAGAGTTCCCAGCGGGGGGGAGCTCCTACGAGCAGTACGTC.

This clonotype was observed a few times. The CDR3 DNA follows: TGTGCCAGCAGCGTTTCAGGGGGCCACGAGCAGTACGTC. The encoded protein is CASSVSGGHEQYV. V usage is TRBV21-1 and J usage is TRBJ2-7; the listed D gene, TRBD1, was not tested against the DNA. TRBV21-1 is shown as a pseudogene. The CDR3 loop spans 13 amino acids.

This clonotype came up a few times. The chain joins TRBV7-9 to TRBJ2-3; possible D gene TRBD2, 5 bases. The CDR3 has 16 amino acids. Germline V gene data show CDR1 as SEHNR and CDR2 as FQNEAQ (reference sequence). Between the trimmed V and J ends, which lost 2 bases and 6 bases, there was a span of 18 bases. This chain's CDR3 is CASSLWRVVKDDTQYF. The CDR3 nucleotides are TGTGCCAGCAGCTTATGGCGGGTGGTCAAGGATGATACGCAGTATTTT.

The gene calls are TRBV11-1 and TRBJ2-6, with D unresolved. CDR3 length: 19 residues. Trimming stripped 2 bases from V and 0 bases from J, with 17 bases between. CDR1 is SGHAT, CDR2 FQDESV, per germline (reference sequence). This CDR3 reads CASSLKASAYLSGANVLTF. CDR3 nucleotides: TGTGCCAGCAGCTTAAAAGCCAGCGCCTATCTCTCTGGGGCCAACGTCCTGACTTTC.

The V gene is TRBV6-1, the J gene TRBJ2-7, with TRBD2 identical over 7 bases. With V trimmed by 8 bases and J by 2 bases, 9 bases remained unmatched. Germline V gives CDR1 MNHNS, CDR2 SASEGT. The CDR3 consists of 14 residues. The CDR3 nucleotides read TGTGCCAGCCAGGAGCGGGACGGAACCTACGAGCAGTACTTC. This sequence encodes CASQERDGTYEQYF.